The 3 T cell receptor beta chains listed next were all sequenced from one sample in a study of somatic mutations in cytotoxic T cells in rheumatoid arthritis (TCRdb year 2017). The protocol used for the library was the immunoSEQ multiplex PCR assay. The table comes from immuneACCESS by way of TCRdb, which keeps in-frame sequences with V and J called. Part of the clones is missing from these tables; in studies checked, under half for an unresolved V gene and the rest for unknown reasons. This sample gives more than 15,000 clones in total; roughly four fifths of them show up just once. The top ten clones comprise approximately 20% of the sample. The sample taken for sequencing was CD8+ T cells sorted from blood. The receptors come from an adult with rheumatoid arthritis.

The chain has TRBV7-9 and TRBJ2-5; 9 bases are a match to TRBD1. The CDR3 has 15 residues. In germline, CDR1 is SEHNR, CDR2 FQNEAQ (reference sequence). Trimming cost V 5 bases and J 5 bases; bases outside gene matches: 9. The CDR3 nucleotides read TGTGCCAGCAGCGCGGGACAGGGTTTGCCTGAGACCCAGTACTTC. Protein sequence: CASSAGQGLPETQYF.

V gene TRBV6-4 combines with J gene TRBJ2-3; D remains unclear. Germline V gene lookup returns CDR1 MRHNA and CDR2 SNTAGT. The CDR3 runs 14 residues. V was cut by 3 bases and J by 4 bases, with 11 bases left in between. The CDR3, as DNA: TGTGCCAGCAGTGATGAAGGGCGGCCAGATACGCAGTATTTT. It yields the protein CASSDEGRPDTQYF.

The CDR3 DNA reads TGTGCCAGCAGTGAACCAGGGGAGATTGGGCCAGCCAAAAACATTCAGTACTTC. This translates into CASSEPGEIGPAKNIQYF. This chain uses TRBV2 with TRBJ2-4; possible D gene TRBD1, 6 bases. The germline V and J ends were trimmed by 2 bases and 0 bases, with 17 bases remaining between them. Germline V gives CDR1 SNHLY, CDR2 FYNNEI. The CDR3 consists of 18 residues.